Below, one T cell receptor beta chain is given with its context. This sample is part of a study of blood T cell repertoires in COVID-19. The CDR3 is 13 amino acids. Germline V lookup: CDR1 SGHRS, CDR2 YFSETQ. Deletions cut 0 bases from V and 6 bases from J, with 9 bases between. Only in-frame clones appear in the TCRdb table, and some are missing; sequencing was by immunoSEQ multiplex PCR. The data contain about 180,000 clones, over 80% of them seen just once; the ten biggest clones take up over 6.5%. The sequence came from a middle-aged woman with COVID-19, enrolled during active disease. Source material: peripheral blood. This sequence joins TRBV5-1 and TRBJ1-1; D perhaps matches TRBD1 (5 bases). In DNA form, the CDR3 reads TGCGCCAGCAGCTTGGAGGGAGGGGCTGAAGCTTTCTTT. Translating it yields CASSLEGGAEAFF.